This TCR beta chain appears in the sequencing data of a study of T cells in Graves' hyperthyroidism and ophthalmopathy. The CDR3 regions of TCR beta were amplified from RNA transcripts. A first-round RT-PCR of the TCR CDR3 used the HTBI primer set. TCRdb recomputed calls from the multiplex PCR reads with MiXCR, one row per CDR3 protein. Among 350,000 to 500,000 distinct CDR3 sequences listed, approximately 14% were seen once. The CDR3 is made up of 13 amino acids. J was trimmed by 8 bases and V by 6 bases; bases with no gene match: 6. The sample consisted of blood. This receptor was taken from a woman aged 18 to 35 with Graves' hyperthyroidism. The chain is built from TRBV12-3 or TRBV12-4 and TRBJ2-1, with 8 bases aligning to TRBD2. CDR3 residues: CASSRTSGDEQFF. DNA for the CDR3: TGTGCCAGCAGCCGAACTAGCGGTGATGAGCAGTTCTTC.